What follows are 23 T cell receptor beta chains derived from one specimen sequenced in a study of cytotoxic CD8 clonotypes in ibrutinib-treated CLL (TCRdb year 2021). Library preparation used the immunoSEQ multiplex PCR assay. TCRdb's version of the immuneACCESS table is confined to in-frame rearrangements and falls short of the full clone set. An unresolved V gene accounts for under half of the shortfall where checked; the remainder is of unknown origin. Across this sample there are some 35,000 clones, with 69% seen only once. The ten largest clones represent 25% to 30% of the sample. The material sequenced was PBMCs, taken before ibrutinib treatment. Source of these receptors: a human donor with chronic lymphocytic leukemia.

Only one count was recorded for this clone. V is TRBV6-5 and J is TRBJ1-4; possible D gene TRBD1, 6 bases. Per germline, CDR1 MNHEY and CDR2 SVGAGI. The CDR3 contains 14 residues. V shed 6 bases and J shed 4 bases, with 12 bases lying between them. CDR3 region: CASSRTVINEKLFF. For the CDR3, the DNA is TGTGCCAGCAGCCGGACAGTTATTAATGAAAAACTGTTTTTT.

This clone was seen a single time. The V gene is TRBV6-1, the J gene TRBJ2-1; 9 nucleotides align to TRBD1. The CDR3 is 15 amino acids. Trimming took 6 bases from V and 4 from J; bases not matched to a gene: 7. Germline CDR1 is MNHNS and CDR2 is SASEGT. CDR3 region: CASSRPGQGYNEQFF. CDR3 bases: TGTGCCAGCAGCCGGCCGGGACAGGGTTACAATGAGCAGTTCTTC.

In its sample, this clone was seen a few times. V is TRBV28 and J is TRBJ1-5; D is unresolved. Per the germline V gene, CDR1 is MDHEN and CDR2 is SYDVKM. Trimming removed 6 bases from V and 2 bases from J, with 14 bases in between. The CDR3 covers 15 residues. Here the CDR3 DNA reads TGTGCCAGCAGGAGTCGGGAGTGGGGCAATCAGCCCCAGCATTTT. It is translated as CASRSREWGNQPQHF.

J is TRBJ2-7 and V is TRBV7-9; possible D gene TRBD1, 5 bases. The ends were cut back, 5 bases at V and 2 bases at J, with 16 bases in the middle. Per germline, CDR1 SEHNR and CDR2 FQNEAQ (reference sequence). CDR3 length: 15 residues. The CDR3 sequence is CASSPVTGPTYEQYF. As DNA, the CDR3 is TGTGCCAGCAGCCCGGTTACAGGACCAACCTACGAGCAGTACTTC.

This clone has a single count. The gene calls are TRBV5-4 and TRBJ1-6; TRBD1 aligns across 12 bases. After removal of 4 bases from V and 9 bases from J, the junction contained 8 bases not matched to a gene. This CDR3 has 16 amino acids. CDR1 is SGHNT, CDR2 YYREEE, per germline (reference sequence). CDR3 in amino acids: CASSLGTGGLSSPLHF. The CDR3 nucleotides read TGTGCCAGCAGCCTTGGGACAGGGGGCTTGAGTTCACCCCTCCACTTT.

V and J are TRBV5-4 and TRBJ2-5, with D hard to call. Germline CDR1 is SGHNT and CDR2 is YYREEE (reference sequence). The V gene lost 4 bases and the J gene lost 5 bases, with 15 bases spanning the gap. The CDR3 sequence is 14 residues long. Here the CDR3 DNA reads TGTGCCAGCAGCCTACGGCTACTATCTGAGACCCAGTACTTC. Translated, it gives CASSLRLLSETQYF.

This clone was recorded at least ten times. This chain connects TRBV19 to TRBJ1-2; tentative D call: TRBD1 (6 bases). CDR1 and CDR2 from the germline V gene are LNHDA and SQIVND (reference sequence). The CDR3 is made up of 14 amino acids. Trimming removed 6 bases at V and 5 bases at J, with 16 bases between. CDR3 residues: CASRGQQQGYGYTF. DNA of the CDR3: TGTGCCAGTAGGGGCCAGCAACAGGGATATGGCTACACCTTC.

This clone has ten or more counts. This rearrangement joins TRBV2 to TRBJ2-1, with D perhaps TRBD1 or TRBD2 (5 bases each). The CDR3 sequence is 12 residues long. Germline loops: CDR1 SNHLY, CDR2 FYNNEI. Trimming left V 5 bases short and J 12 bases short, with 14 bases between. CDR3 residues: CASSRDRHRQFF. The CDR3 DNA is TGTGCCAGCAGTAGGGACCGACACCGGCAGTTCTTC.

J is TRBJ2-5 and V is TRBV20-1; D is uncertain. The CDR3 length is 11 residues. Trimming pared 3 bases from V and 4 bases from J, leaving 6 bases between. Germline V gives CDR1 DFQATT, CDR2 SNEGSKA (reference sequence). CDR3 in amino acids: CSASLLETQYF. CDR3 in DNA: TGCAGTGCTAGTCTCCTAGAGACCCAGTACTTC.

This clone was observed a handful of times. The rearrangement links TRBV25-1 to TRBJ2-2; D gene uncertain. There are 13 residues in the CDR3. CDR1 MGHDK and CDR2 SYGVNS come from the germline V gene. V was trimmed by 6 bases and J by 8 bases, leaving 13 bases between them. CDR3 amino acids: CASSLDGSGELFF. The CDR3 nucleotides read TGTGCCAGCAGCCTAGACGGTTCAGGGGAGCTGTTTTTT.

The rearrangement links TRBV6-5 to TRBJ1-6; D possibly corresponds to TRBD1 (5 bases). Trimming pared 7 bases from V and 8 bases from J, leaving 18 bases between. Per germline, CDR1 MNHEY and CDR2 SVGAGI. The CDR3 totals 15 residues. In DNA, the CDR3 is TGTGCCAGCACCCCAGGGAGGTGGGGGGATTCACCCCTCCACTTT. Amino acids: CASTPGRWGDSPLHF.

The table lists this clone with a count of one. J is TRBJ2-1 and V is TRBV18, with TRBD2 matching 13 bases. With V trimmed by 2 bases and J by 9 bases, 7 bases remained unmatched. Germline V gene sequence: CDR1 KGHSH, CDR2 LQKENI. The CDR3 consists of 16 residues. The chain's CDR3 is CASSPILAGGLREQFF. The CDR3 coding sequence is TGTGCCAGCTCACCAATACTAGCGGGGGGGCTGCGTGAGCAGTTCTTC.

This clone has more than one count but fewer than ten. This chain uses TRBV27 with TRBJ1-2; 11 nucleotides align to TRBD1. The germline CDR1 and CDR2 sequences are MNHEY and SMNVEV (reference sequence). There are 14 residues in the CDR3. V was clipped by 2 bases and J by 7 bases; unmatched bases: 3. CDR3 sequence reads: CASSLRTGGGGYTF. The CDR3 DNA reads TGTGCCAGCAGTTTACGGACAGGGGGCGGTGGCTACACCTTC.

This chain links TRBV28 with TRBJ2-7, with D possibly TRBD1 on 5 matching bases. The germline gives CDR1 MDHEN, CDR2 SYDVKM. The CDR3 has 11 residues. The V and J ends lost 8 bases and 6 bases respectively, with 11 bases between them. CDR3 region: CASFRVGEQYF. The CDR3 coding sequence is TGTGCCAGCTTCAGGGTAGGCGAGCAGTACTTC.

The V gene is TRBV5-1, the J gene TRBJ1-6; a possible D gene is TRBD1 (6 bases). Between the trimmed V and J ends, which lost 0 bases and 5 bases, there was a span of 12 bases. This CDR3 comprises 16 residues. Germline lookup yields CDR1 SGHRS and CDR2 YFSETQ. The CDR3 DNA reads as TGCGCCAGCAGCTTGGAATTACAGGGAAATAATTCACCCCTCCACTTT. The encoded protein is CASSLELQGNNSPLHF.

CDR3 sequence (DNA): TGTGCCAGTACGAGGCGTAGCGGGGGGACGAACACCGGGGAGCTGTTTTTT. It yields the protein CASTRRSGGTNTGELFF. The chain links TRBV19 to TRBJ2-2; 10 positions match TRBD2. The CDR3 loop spans 17 amino acids. From germline, CDR1 is LNHDA and CDR2 SQIVND (reference sequence). V lost 7 bases, J lost 0 bases, and 8 bases stayed unmatched.

This sequence joins TRBV28 and TRBJ2-2; 9 nucleotides line up with TRBD1. Trimming cost V 5 bases and J 3 bases; bases outside gene matches: 10. Germline loops: CDR1 MDHEN, CDR2 SYDVKM. This CDR3 region has 17 residues. The DNA of the CDR3 is TGTGCCAGCAGTCGGTCCGGGACAGGGTTGGACACCGGGGAGCTGTTTTTT. Its translation is CASSRSGTGLDTGELFF.

The chain employs TRBV6-5 and TRBJ2-7; 8 bases are shared with TRBD1. Germline lookup yields CDR1 MNHEY and CDR2 SVGAGI. CDR3 length: 15 amino acids. V trimming: 3 bases; J trimming: 2 bases; junction bases outside the gene matches: 6. The CDR3 nucleotides read TGTGCCAGCAGTTATAGTGCAGGGGGCGCCTACGAGCAGTACTTC. Its translation: CASSYSAGGAYEQYF.

The sample holds a few counts of this clone. The J gene is TRBJ1-2, the V gene TRBV28, with D maybe TRBD1 (5 bases). The V end lost 5 bases, the J end lost 0 bases, and 10 bases lay between the germline ends. This CDR3 is built from 14 residues. Germline V gene lookup returns CDR1 MDHEN and CDR2 SYDVKM. The CDR3 spells CASSGTDSNYGYTF. CDR3 sequence (DNA): TGTGCCAGCAGTGGGACGGATTCTAACTATGGCTACACCTTC.

The gene calls are TRBV4-1 and TRBJ1-2; TRBD1 might be the D (5 bases). The V end lost 1 base, the J end lost 6 bases, and 18 bases lay between the germline ends. CDR1 and CDR2 (germline): MGHRA, YSYEKL. CDR3 length: 16 amino acids. CDR3 loop: CASSQGWGLPKNGYTF. The CDR3 DNA follows: TGCGCCAGCAGCCAAGGATGGGGACTGCCCAAGAATGGCTACACCTTC.

There are a few counts of this clone. V usage is TRBV2 and J usage is TRBJ1-6; perhaps TRBD1 as D (6 bases). CDR3 length: 15 residues. Germline CDR1 SNHLY, CDR2 FYNNEI. Between the trimmed V and J ends, which lost 4 bases and 6 bases, there was a span of 13 bases. CDR3 sequence reads: CASSGQAPANSPLHF. The CDR3 DNA is TGTGCCAGCAGTGGACAGGCTCCGGCTAATTCACCCCTCCACTTT.

This chain links TRBV5-3 with TRBJ1-6; 10 nucleotides agree with TRBD1. TRBV5-3 is labeled an ORF, and its function is uncertain. Trimming cost V 0 bases and J 8 bases; bases outside gene matches: 2. The CDR3 has 15 residues. The CDR3: CARSLAGTGDSPLHF. The CDR3 DNA reads as TGTGCCAGAAGCTTGGCCGGGACAGGGGATTCACCCCTCCACTTT.

The table lists this clone with a few counts. J is TRBJ2-7 and V is TRBV28; 10 bases are a match to TRBD2. CDR1 MDHEN and CDR2 SYDVKM come from the germline V gene. The CDR3 consists of 14 residues. V shed 4 bases and J 7 bases; nucleotides not matched to a gene: 7. The CDR3 sequence: CASSSSGSSLEQYF. In nucleotides, the CDR3 is TGTGCCAGCAGTTCTAGCGGGAGCTCCCTTGAGCAGTACTTC. Complete variable domain (other parts from reference TRBV28 and TRBJ2-7): DVKVTQSSRYLVKRTGEKVFLECVQDMDHENMFWYRQDPGLGLRLIYFSYDVKMKEKGDIPEGYSVSREKKERFSLILESASTNQTSMYLCASSSSGSSLEQYFGPGTRLTVT.